The TCR beta chain under discussion was sequenced for a study of cytomegalovirus exposure and HLA in healthy donors. The study's findings and limits: Exclusion applied to some V segments, including TRBV6-2 and TRBV6-3, as they were indistinguishable. It was reported that TCR beta sequences correctly inferred the HLA-A and HLA-B alleles for most subjects. Later work found that TCR association rates differed between HLA loci; DRB1 had the most and HLA-C the fewest. Later on, an analysis tied around 17,000 TCR beta sequences to HLA alleles at 0.05 false discovery rate.

The PCR contained 60 Vbeta and 13 Jbeta primers. Produced via immunoSEQ multiplex PCR; TCRdb's table is partial and in-frame only. The top ten hold about 2.3% of the sample, which has 120,000 to 150,000 clones, approximately 83% seen once. Germline V CDR1 and CDR2: SGHRS, YFSETQ. With 0 bases removed from V and 7 bases from J, the gap between germline ends came to 11 bases. The CDR3 sequence is 14 residues long. Remarks on this clone: What it recognizes is unknown.

This sequence joins TRBV5-1 and TRBJ1-3; maybe TRBD1 (6 bases). This receptor was taken from a male donor in good health and CMV-seronegative. Sequencing used PBMCs. The CDR3 protein is CASSLVGQGNTIYF. Written as DNA, the CDR3 is TGCGCCAGCAGCTTGGTAGGCCAGGGGAACACCATATATTTT.